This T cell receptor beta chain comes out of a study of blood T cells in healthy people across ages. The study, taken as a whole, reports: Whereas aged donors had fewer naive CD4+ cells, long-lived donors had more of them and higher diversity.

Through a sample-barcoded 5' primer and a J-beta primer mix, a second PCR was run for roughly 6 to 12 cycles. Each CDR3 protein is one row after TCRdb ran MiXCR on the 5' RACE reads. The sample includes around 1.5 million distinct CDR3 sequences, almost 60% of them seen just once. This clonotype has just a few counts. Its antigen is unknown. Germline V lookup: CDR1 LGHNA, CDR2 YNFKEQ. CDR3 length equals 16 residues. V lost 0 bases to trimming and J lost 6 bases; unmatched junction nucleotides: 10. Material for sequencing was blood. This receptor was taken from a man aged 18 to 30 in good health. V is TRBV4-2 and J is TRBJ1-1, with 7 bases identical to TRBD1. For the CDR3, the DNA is TGTGCCAGCAGCCAAGATAGGGGACAGTACGGGGCTGAAGCTTTCTTT. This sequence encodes CASSQDRGQYGAEAFF.